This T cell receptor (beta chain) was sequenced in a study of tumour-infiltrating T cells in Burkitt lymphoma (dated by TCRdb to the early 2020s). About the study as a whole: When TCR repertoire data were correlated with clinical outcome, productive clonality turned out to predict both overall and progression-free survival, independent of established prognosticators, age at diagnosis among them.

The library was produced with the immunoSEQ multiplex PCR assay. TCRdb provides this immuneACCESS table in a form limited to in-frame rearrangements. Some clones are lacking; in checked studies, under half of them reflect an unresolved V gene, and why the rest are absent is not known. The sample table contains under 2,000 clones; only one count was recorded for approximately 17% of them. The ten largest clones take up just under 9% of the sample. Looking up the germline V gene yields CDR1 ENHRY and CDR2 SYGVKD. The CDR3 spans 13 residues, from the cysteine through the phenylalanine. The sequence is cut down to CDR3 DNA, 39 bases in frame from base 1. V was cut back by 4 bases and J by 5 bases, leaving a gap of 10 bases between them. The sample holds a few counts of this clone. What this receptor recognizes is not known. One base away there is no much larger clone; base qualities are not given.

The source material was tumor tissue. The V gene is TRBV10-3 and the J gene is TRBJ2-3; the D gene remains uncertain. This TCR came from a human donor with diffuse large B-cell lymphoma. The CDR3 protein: CAISVIGKDTQYF. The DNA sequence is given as TGTGCCATCAGTGTGATCGGTAAAGATACGCAGTATTTT.